These 21 T cell receptor beta chains were all obtained from the same sample, sequenced in a study of T cell clonotyping in hematopoietic cell transplantation. Assay used: immunoSEQ multiplex PCR; TCRdb lists only in-frame clones, some missing. The sample records some 5,100 clones, 75% to 85% being singletons. The sample consisted of PBMCs, taken 100 days after allogeneic stem cell transplant. All receptors come from a male patient aged 50 to 60 who had an allogeneic stem cell transplant from an unrelated donor, so the T cells may come from the graft donor. Some clones in this sample may be carry-over from other donors' samples.

The chain couples TRBV2 to TRBJ1-5; D not resolved. The CDR3 extends over 14 amino acids. V was trimmed by 2 bases and J by 4 bases, leaving 9 bases between them. The germline V gene encodes CDR1 SNHLY and CDR2 FYNNEI. Here the CDR3 reads CASSEQSGNQPQHF. In nucleotides, the CDR3 is TGTGCCAGCAGTGAACAGAGTGGAAATCAGCCCCAGCATTTT.

This CDR3 reads CASRDDRALSNQPQHF. In DNA, the CDR3 is TGTGCCAGCAGAGATGACAGGGCCCTAAGCAATCAGCCCCAGCATTTT. The chain has TRBV2 and TRBJ1-5; 7 nucleotides agree with TRBD1. After removal of 6 bases from V and 1 base from J, the junction contained 9 bases not matched to a gene. Germline V gene sequence: CDR1 SNHLY, CDR2 FYNNEI. CDR3 length equals 16 residues.

The chain uses TRBV11-2 and TRBJ2-7, with D unclear. CDR1 is SGHAT, CDR2 FQNNGV, per germline. Trimming took 3 bases from V and 7 from J, leaving 10 bases between them. The CDR3 sequence is 12 residues long. CDR3 sequence: CASSFRLREQYF. CDR3 bases: TGTGCCAGCAGCTTCCGCCTCCGAGAGCAGTACTTC.

The V call is TRBV6-5, the J call TRBJ1-1; the D gene is possibly TRBD1 (5 bases). The CDR3 runs 16 residues. Trimming shortened V by 2 bases and J by 3 bases, and 16 bases separated the two germline ends. Looked up from germline, CDR1 is MNHEY and CDR2 is SVGAGI. Here the CDR3 DNA reads TGTGCCAGCAGTTACGGCCAGGGTGAGGGCGACACTGAAGCTTTCTTT. This translates into CASSYGQGEGDTEAFF.

V usage is TRBV6-5 and J usage is TRBJ2-3; D gene uncertain. Trimming removed 3 bases at V and 4 bases at J, with 11 bases between. Germline-derived CDR1 and CDR2 are MNHEY and SVGAGI. The CDR3 has 14 residues. The DNA for the CDR3 is TGTGCCAGCAGTTATCCTGGGCTTGCAGATACGCAGTATTTT. This translates into CASSYPGLADTQYF.

The chain has TRBV20-1 and TRBJ1-1; no clear D gene. Germline assignment: CDR1 DFQATT and CDR2 SNEGSKA (reference sequence). CDR3 length equals 10 residues. CDR3 sequence: CSPGGTEAFF. CDR3 bases: TGCAGCCCCGGTGGCACTGAAGCTTTCTTT.

The chain is built from TRBV29-1 and TRBJ1-1, with 9 bases lining up with TRBD1. CDR3 length equals 14 residues. Unmatched junction bases numbered 7, after V lost 5 bases and J lost 3 bases. Germline V CDR1 and CDR2: SQVTM, ANQGSEA. For the CDR3, the DNA is TGCAGCGTTTGCCGGGACAGGGATTACACTGAAGCTTTCTTT. Protein product: CSVCRDRDYTEAFF.

The chain recombines TRBV29-1 with TRBJ2-7; D unclear. The V end lost 4 bases, the J end lost 1 base, and 2 bases lay between the germline ends. Looked up from germline, CDR1 is SQVTM and CDR2 is ANQGSEA. The CDR3 has 10 residues. In nucleotides, the CDR3 is TGCAGCGTTGGATCCTACGAGCAGTACTTC. It codes for CSVGSYEQYF.

J is TRBJ2-7 and V is TRBV2; D ambiguous. This CDR3 has 11 residues. The germline V gene encodes CDR1 SNHLY and CDR2 FYNNEI. Trimming removed 4 bases from V and 7 bases from J, with 8 bases in between. The CDR3 sequence is CASSGQEEQYV. The CDR3 DNA is TGTGCCAGCAGTGGTCAGGAAGAGCAGTACGTC.

This clone was seen a handful of times. The chain joins TRBV6-5 to TRBJ1-1; D ambiguous. The CDR3 spans 14 residues. The germline V gene has CDR1 MNHEY and CDR2 SVGAGI. V lost 2 bases to trimming and J lost 2 bases, with 9 bases between them. The CDR3 spells CASSYRTENTEAFF. The CDR3 DNA reads as TGTGCCAGCAGTTACCGAACGGAAAACACTGAAGCTTTCTTT.

This chain connects TRBV30 to TRBJ1-1; D unclear. Trimming left V 5 bases short and J 0 bases short, with 4 bases between. The CDR3 has 11 amino acids. Germline lookup yields CDR1 GTSNPN and CDR2 SVGIG (reference sequence). CDR3 DNA sequence: TGTGCCTGGGCCCTGAACACTGAAGCTTTCTTT. Translated, it gives CAWALNTEAFF. Based on the CDR3 plus reference TRBV30 and TRBJ1-1, the full variable domain is SQTIHQWPATLVQPVGSPLSLECTVEGTSNPNLYWYRQAAGRGLQLLFYSVGIGQISSEVPQNLSASRPQDRQFILSSKKLLLSDSGFYLCAWALNTEAFFGQGTRLTVV.

The chain carries TRBV28 and TRBJ2-7; 8 bases are shared with TRBD1. CDR3 size: 14 residues. From germline, CDR1 is MDHEN and CDR2 SYDVKM. With V trimmed by 3 bases and J by 2 bases, 3 bases remained unmatched. CDR3 in DNA: TGTGCCAGCAGTTTCCAGACAGGGGCCTACGAGCAGTACTTC. Its protein is CASSFQTGAYEQYF.

This clone qualifies as medium-sized. The J gene is TRBJ1-1, the V gene TRBV30; D unclear. CDR3 length: 11 residues. V lost 5 bases, J lost 2 bases, and 6 bases lay in between. Germline CDR1 GTSNPN, CDR2 SVGIG (reference sequence). The chain's CDR3 is CAWLFNTEAFF. The CDR3 region has the DNA TGTGCCTGGCTATTTAACACTGAAGCTTTCTTT.

The chain carries TRBV5-1 and TRBJ2-5; TRBD1 might be the D (6 bases). Trimming took off 4 bases at V and 4 bases at J, with 17 bases between the two ends. Per the germline V gene, CDR1 is SGHRS and CDR2 is YFSETQ. The CDR3 extends over 15 amino acids. CDR3 sequence (DNA): TGCGCCAGCAGCGTCCGGGACACCCGGAGAGAGACCCAGTACTTC. Protein product: CASSVRDTRRETQYF.

This clone was seen only once. The J gene is TRBJ2-7, the V gene TRBV7-3; 8 bases are a match to TRBD1. The CDR3 contains 13 residues. The ends lost 3 bases at V and 8 bases at J; junction bases unmatched: 6. The germline CDR1 and CDR2 sequences are SGHTA and FQGTGA. The CDR3 loop is CASSFTAGGQQYF. In nucleotides, the CDR3 is TGTGCCAGCAGCTTTACGGCAGGGGGCCAGCAGTACTTC.

The CDR3 is CASSLTDLRGYTF. In DNA, the CDR3 is TGTGCCAGCAGCTTAACTGACTTGAGGGGCTACACCTTC. This rearrangement joins TRBV5-6 to TRBJ1-2; D call uncertain. CDR1 and CDR2 from the germline V gene are SGHDT and YYEEEE. Trimming took 2 bases from V and 8 from J, leaving 13 bases between them. The CDR3 consists of 13 residues.

The gene calls are TRBV5-6 and TRBJ2-1, with a weak D call TRBD1 (5 bases). The CDR3 is 14 amino acids. Germline assignment: CDR1 SGHDT and CDR2 YYEEEE. The V end was cut by 1 base, the J end by 4 bases, with 9 bases between. The CDR3 sequence is CASSLLQAYNEQFF. DNA of the CDR3: TGTGCCAGCAGCTTGTTACAGGCATACAATGAGCAGTTCTTC.

Here the CDR3 DNA reads TGTGCCAGCAGCGCAGACAGGGGGCAGGATCAGCCCCAGCATTTT. Its protein product is CASSADRGQDQPQHF. The chain employs TRBV7-2 and TRBJ1-5; TRBD1 agrees at 10 bases. With 5 bases clipped from V and 5 bases from J, the junction kept 6 bases outside the gene matches. CDR1 is SGHTA, CDR2 FQGNSA, per germline. This CDR3 spans 15 amino acids.

This sequence joins TRBV6-5 and TRBJ1-1, with D tentatively TRBD1 (5 bases). CDR3 length equals 14 residues. Trimming left V 7 bases short and J 0 bases short, with 12 bases between. CDR1 is MNHEY, CDR2 SVGAGI, per germline. CDR3 amino acids: CASTSGTVNTEAFF. The DNA of the CDR3 is TGTGCCAGCACTTCGGGGACCGTGAACACTGAAGCTTTCTTT.

This clone was seen a few times. This rearrangement joins TRBV30 to TRBJ1-2; the D gene is possibly TRBD1 (5 bases). This CDR3 region has 15 residues. The germline V and J ends were trimmed by 0 bases and 5 bases, with 16 bases remaining between them. Germline values: CDR1 GTSNPN, CDR2 SVGIG (reference sequence). CDR3 nucleotide sequence: TGTGCCTGGAGTGTCCACCTAGGGGAGTTGTATGGCTACACCTTC. Encoded protein: CAWSVHLGELYGYTF.

The rearrangement joins TRBV25-1 to TRBJ1-2; 8 nucleotides line up with TRBD1. From germline, CDR1 is MGHDK and CDR2 SYGVNS. This CDR3 has 14 residues. J gave up 8 bases and V 4 bases, and 9 bases lay outside the gene matches. The CDR3 sequence: CASSVTGVLGGYTF. The CDR3 DNA is TGTGCCAGCAGTGTGACAGGGGTCTTGGGCGGCTACACCTTC.